Below, one TCR beta chain is given with its context. This sample is drawn from a study of blood T cell repertoires in COVID-19. Turning to the study itself: The study drew acute and convalescent COVID-19 samples from the United States, Italy and Spain. T cells, B-cell-depleted T cells, or PBMCs provided the cDNA or gDNA that served as material.

Germline V gene sequence: CDR1 SNHLY, CDR2 FYNNEI. Trimming left V 7 bases short and J 2 bases short, with 9 bases between. This CDR3 has 13 residues. Methods used by the authors: Estimation of nucleated cell counts relied on the amplification of reference gene primers. Only in-frame clones appear in the TCRdb table, and some are missing; sequencing was by immunoSEQ multiplex PCR. The D gene and trimming were derived from the DNA, and the V and J assignments and clone size from that table. This repertoire shows about 280,000 clones, roughly 87% found once; its top ten account for over 8%. The V gene is TRBV2, the J gene TRBJ1-5; possibly TRBD1 for D (6 bases). Sequences were obtained from peripheral blood. This receptor was taken from a young man with active or convalescent COVID-19. CDR3 DNA: TGTGCCAGCATGGCAGGGGGCAATCAGCCCCAGCATTTT. Translation gives CASMAGGNQPQHF.